The source of this TCR beta chain is a study of blood T cell repertoires in COVID-19. Study-wide background: From the United States, Italy and Spain came samples of acute and convalescent COVID-19. T cells, B-cell-depleted T cells, or PBMCs supplied cDNA or gDNA.

Source study methods: Amplification from reference gene primers served as the basis for estimated nucleated cell counts. The method was immunoSEQ multiplex PCR; TCRdb's version includes in-frame clones alone and lacks a portion of them. The V and J calls and clone size are taken from that table; D and trimming were inferred from the DNA. Counted here are roughly 120,000 clones, 80% to 90% occurring once; the ten biggest clones make up about 1%. The CDR3 is made up of 14 amino acids. The germline CDR1 and CDR2 sequences are DFQATT and SNEGSKA (reference sequence). The V end was cut by 3 bases, the J end by 0 bases, with 9 bases between.

The sequence derives from a human donor in a cohort sampled during active COVID-19. Sequencing input: peripheral blood. The rearrangement joins TRBV20-1 to TRBJ1-3; D is uncertain. CDR3 coding DNA: TGCAGTGCTAGTCTCCGGAGCTCTGGAAACACCATATATTTT. Encoded protein: CSASLRSSGNTIYF.